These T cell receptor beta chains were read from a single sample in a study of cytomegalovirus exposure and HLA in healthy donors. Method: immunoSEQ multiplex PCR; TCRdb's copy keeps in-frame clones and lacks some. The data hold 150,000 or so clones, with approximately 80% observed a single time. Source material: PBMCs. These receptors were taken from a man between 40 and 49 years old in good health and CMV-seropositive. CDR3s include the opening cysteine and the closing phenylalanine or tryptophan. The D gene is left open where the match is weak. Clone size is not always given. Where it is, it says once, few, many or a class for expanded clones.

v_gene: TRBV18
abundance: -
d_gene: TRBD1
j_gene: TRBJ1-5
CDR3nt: TGTGCCAGCTCACCGACAGGGAACTATCAGCCCCAGCATTTT
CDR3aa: CASSPTGNYQPQHF

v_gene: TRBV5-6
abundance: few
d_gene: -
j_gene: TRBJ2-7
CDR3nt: TGTGCCAGCAGCTTATCGGGCGGACAGACTCGGAACGAGCAGTACTTC
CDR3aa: CASSLSGGQTRNEQYF

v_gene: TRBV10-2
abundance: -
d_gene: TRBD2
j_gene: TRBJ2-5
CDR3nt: TGCGCCAGCAGCTGGACTAGCGAAGAGACCCAGTACTTC
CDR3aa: CASSWTSEETQYF

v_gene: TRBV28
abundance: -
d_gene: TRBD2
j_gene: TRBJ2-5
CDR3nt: TGTGCCAGCAGCCGGACTAGCGGGAGTCAGGAGACCCAGTACTTC
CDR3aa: CASSRTSGSQETQYF

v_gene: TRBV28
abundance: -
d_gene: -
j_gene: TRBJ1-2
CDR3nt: TGTGCCAGCAGTTTGGGCCGCACCAAGGTCGACTATGGCTACACCTTC
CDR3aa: CASSLGRTKVDYGYTF

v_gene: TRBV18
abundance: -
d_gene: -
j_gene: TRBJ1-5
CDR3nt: TGTGCCAGCTCGCGAGAGGGCCGTTTAAGCAATCAGCCCCAGCATTTT
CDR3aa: CASSREGRLSNQPQHF

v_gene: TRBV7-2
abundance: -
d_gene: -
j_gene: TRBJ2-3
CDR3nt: TGTGCCAGCAGCTTAAGCCGGACTTCTAGCACAGATACGCAGTATTTT
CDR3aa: CASSLSRTSSTDTQYF

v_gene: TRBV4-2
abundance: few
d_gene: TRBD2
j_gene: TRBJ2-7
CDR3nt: TGTGCCAGCAGCCAGGGACTAGCCATGGGATACGAGCAGTACTTC
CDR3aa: CASSQGLAMGYEQYF

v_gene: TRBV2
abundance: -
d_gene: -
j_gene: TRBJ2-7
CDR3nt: TGTGCCAGCAAGGAGTTACTCTACGAGCAGTACTTC
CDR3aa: CASKELLYEQYF

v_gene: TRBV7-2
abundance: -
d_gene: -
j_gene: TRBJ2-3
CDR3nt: TGTGCCAGCAGCTTAGGCGTTAGCACAGATACGCAGTATTTT
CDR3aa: CASSLGVSTDTQYF

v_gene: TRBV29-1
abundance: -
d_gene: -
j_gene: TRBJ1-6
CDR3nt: TGCAGCGTTCGGGCAGGGTTGTCGGGTTCACCCCTCCACTTT
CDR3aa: CSVRAGLSGSPLHF

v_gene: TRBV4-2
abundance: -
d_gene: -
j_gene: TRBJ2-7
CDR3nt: TGTGCCAGCAGCCAAGGGTCCAGGGTTTCAGACGAGCAGTACTTC
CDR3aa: CASSQGSRVSDEQYF

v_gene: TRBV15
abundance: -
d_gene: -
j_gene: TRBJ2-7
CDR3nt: TGTGCCACCAGCAGGGGACATCGGGAGCAGTACTTC
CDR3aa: CATSRGHREQYF

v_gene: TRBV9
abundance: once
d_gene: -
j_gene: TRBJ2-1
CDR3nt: TGTGCCAGCAGCGTAGAGGGACAATCCTACAATGAGCAGTTCTTC
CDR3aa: CASSVEGQSYNEQFF

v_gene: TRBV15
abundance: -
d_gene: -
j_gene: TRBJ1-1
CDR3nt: TGTGCCACCAGCAGAGGGGCGGACATCCCGAACACTGAAGCTTTCTTT
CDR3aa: CATSRGADIPNTEAFF

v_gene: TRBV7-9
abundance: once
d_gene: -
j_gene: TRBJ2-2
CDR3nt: TGTGCCAGCAGTTACGCCCGCTCTAGTCTGAACACCGGGGAGCTGTTTTTT
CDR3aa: CASSYARSSLNTGELFF